The 32 T cell receptor beta chains presented below share a single source sample, sequenced in a study of blood T cells in healthy people across ages. Sample-barcoded 5' priming and a J-beta primer mix drove a second PCR of roughly 6 to 12 cycles. A single record per CDR3 protein comes from TCRdb applying MiXCR to the 5' RACE reads. This repertoire shows about 970,000 distinct CDR3 sequences, roughly 51% found once; its top ten account for about a fifth. Sample: blood. The receptors originated from a woman aged 60 to 75 in good health.

Only a few counts were recorded for this clonotype. V and J are TRBV5-1 and TRBJ2-7; D gene ambiguous. The CDR3 loop spans 14 amino acids. V shed 5 bases and J shed 1 base, with 13 bases lying between them. CDR1 and CDR2 (germline): SGHRS, YFSETQ. CDR3: CASRLLLGSYEQYF. The CDR3 nucleotides are TGCGCCAGCAGACTCCTCCTCGGGTCCTACGAGCAGTACTTC.

This clonotype was detected only a few times. V usage is TRBV7-9 and J usage is TRBJ2-3; TRBD2 might be the D (5 bases). This CDR3 region has 14 residues. The ends were cut back, 5 bases at V and 6 bases at J, with 15 bases in the middle. The germline V gene encodes CDR1 SEHNR and CDR2 FQNEAQ (reference sequence). CDR3 bases: TGTGCCAGCAGCATAGTAGCGAACCCCGATACGCAGTATTTT. It is translated as CASSIVANPDTQYF.

The V gene is TRBV27, the J gene TRBJ2-3, with 7 bases that match TRBD2. After removal of 8 bases from V and 2 bases from J, the junction contained 4 bases not matched to a gene. CDR3 length: 13 amino acids. The germline V gene has CDR1 MNHEY and CDR2 SMNVEV (reference sequence). The CDR3 DNA sequence: TGTGCCAGCGGGACTACCCTCACAGATACGCAGTATTTT. This sequence encodes CASGTTLTDTQYF.

This clonotype was counted many times. The chain joins TRBV15 to TRBJ2-5, with unresolved D. Germline-derived CDR1 and CDR2 are LNHNV and YYDKDF (reference sequence). Trimming stripped 0 bases from V and 1 base from J, with 3 bases between. The CDR3 has 13 residues. CDR3 DNA sequence: TGTGCCACCAGCAGAGATCCCCAAGAGACCCAGTACTTC. This codes for CATSRDPQETQYF. Full variable domain (rest looked up from reference TRBV15 and TRBJ2-5): DAMVIQNPRYQVTQFGKPVTLSCSQTLNHNVMYWYQQKSSQAPKLLFHYYDKDFNNEADTPDNFQSRRPNTSFCFLDIRSPGLGDTAMYLCATSRDPQETQYFGPGTRLLVL.

The sample holds a few counts of this clonotype. V usage is TRBV28 and J usage is TRBJ2-6; D is perhaps TRBD1 (6 bases). The CDR3 length is 15 residues. V was shortened by 6 bases and J by 1 base, with 10 bases between the two germline ends. Germline V gene sequence: CDR1 MDHEN, CDR2 SYDVKM. CDR3 sequence reads: CASRQGGSGANVLTF. The CDR3 nucleotides read TGTGCCAGCAGACAGGGCGGTTCTGGGGCCAACGTCCTGACTTTC.

A remark on this clonotype: Sequence at one end of the junction differs from germline and may be a read error. The chain couples TRBV20-1 to TRBJ2-5; 10 nucleotides align to TRBD2. The CDR3 runs 15 residues. Germline assignment: CDR1 DFQATT and CDR2 SNEGSKA (reference sequence). The CDR3 loop is CSARDSGGRGETLYF. The CDR3 DNA follows: TGCAGTGCTAGAGATAGCGGGGGGCGGGGAGAGACCCTGTACTTC.

The chain joins TRBV29-1 to TRBJ2-1; TRBD1 or TRBD2 may be the D gene (5 bases each). Deletions cut 4 bases from V and 3 bases from J, with 16 bases between. This CDR3 comprises 15 residues. Per the germline V gene, CDR1 is SQVTM and CDR2 is ANQGSEA. The CDR3 DNA sequence: TGCAGCGTTGTGCCCGGGACGGCTCACTACAATGAGCAGTTCTTC. This translates into CSVVPGTAHYNEQFF.

The chain carries TRBV7-6 and TRBJ1-2; D remains unclear. The CDR3 extends over 17 amino acids. Germline V gives CDR1 SGHVS, CDR2 FNYEAQ. V was clipped by 0 bases and J by 1 base, with 15 bases between them. The CDR3 DNA follows: TGTGCCAGCAGCTTAGCGTCGGTCAGCGGAAGTAACTATGGCTACACCTTC. It is translated as CASSLASVSGSNYGYTF.

The rearrangement uses TRBV5-6 and TRBJ2-4; D might be TRBD2 (5 bases). V was trimmed by 4 bases and J by 0 bases, leaving 11 bases between them. This CDR3 has 15 amino acids. CDR1 and CDR2 (germline): SGHDT, YYEEEE. The CDR3 loop is CASSALRVAKNIQYF. CDR3 nucleotides: TGTGCCAGCAGCGCCTTGAGGGTAGCCAAAAACATTCAGTACTTC. The variable domain in full, with the rest retrieved from reference TRBV5-6 and TRBJ2-4, is DAGVTQSPTHLIKTRGQQVTLRCSPKSGHDTVSWYQQALGQGPQFIFQYYEEEERQRGNFPDRFSGHQFPNYSSELNVNALLLGDSALYLCASSALRVAKNIQYFGAGTRLSVL.

The rearrangement uses TRBV27 and TRBJ2-4; the match to TRBD1 covers 7 bases. Germline V gene lookup returns CDR1 MNHEY and CDR2 SMNVEV (reference sequence). Trimming removed 6 bases from V and 7 bases from J; junction bases left unmatched: 3. The CDR3 contains 12 residues. This chain's CDR3 is CASRQGTNIQYF. CDR3 in DNA: TGTGCCAGCAGACAGGGGACGAACATTCAGTACTTC.

The rearrangement links TRBV6-6 to TRBJ1-4, with D unclear. V lost 5 bases and J 7 bases, leaving 11 bases between the germline ends. CDR1 and CDR2 from the germline V gene are MNHNY and SVGAGI (reference sequence). The CDR3 length is 13 residues. CDR3 sequence: CASSAPQPEKLFF. The CDR3 DNA is TGTGCCAGCAGTGCCCCCCAGCCTGAAAAACTGTTTTTT.

This clonotype was detected only a few times. V gene TRBV12-3 or TRBV12-4 combines with J gene TRBJ2-5; 14 bases are shared with TRBD2. The trim removed 6 bases at V and 4 bases at J, leaving 28 bases unmatched. The length of the CDR3 is 23 residues. The CDR3 here is CASSRPGVGLAGVLRPRPETQYF. Here the CDR3 DNA reads TGTGCCAGCAGCAGACCAGGGGTGGGACTAGCGGGAGTTTTGCGACCCCGCCCAGAGACCCAGTACTTC.

This clonotype was seen a few times. J is TRBJ2-4 and V is TRBV20-1; D gene unclear. The end of the DNA fits TRBJ2-7 better, so the J call may be wrong. The CDR3 loop spans 11 amino acids. CDR1 DFQATT and CDR2 SNEGSKA come from the germline V gene (reference sequence). CDR3 loop: CSARRLYEQYF. In DNA form, the CDR3 reads TGCAGTGCTAGAAGACTCTACGAGCAGTACTTC.

CDR3 nucleotide sequence: TGTGCCAGCAGTGAGTTTGTAGCGGGAGGCCCCATCGAGCAGTACTTC. Translating it yields CASSEFVAGGPIEQYF. This chain joins TRBV2 and TRBJ2-7, with 10 bases matching TRBD2. The CDR3 has 16 residues. Germline loops: CDR1 SNHLY, CDR2 FYNNEI. The V segment lost 3 bases and the J segment 6 bases; nucleotides outside the gene matches: 11.

The rearrangement joins TRBV29-1 to TRBJ1-5; TRBD1 agrees at 9 bases. The CDR3 covers 16 residues. Germline V gives CDR1 SQVTM, CDR2 ANQGSEA. V lost 4 bases and J lost 3; bases outside the gene matches: 10. The CDR3 sequence is CSVAVTGTGSNQPQHF. The CDR3 nucleotides read TGCAGCGTTGCGGTTACCGGGACAGGGTCCAATCAGCCCCAGCATTTT.

The chain links TRBV28 to TRBJ2-5, with a weak D call TRBD2 (6 bases). V lost 6 bases and J lost 1, with 21 bases in between. This CDR3 region has 17 residues. The germline V gene encodes CDR1 MDHEN and CDR2 SYDVKM. DNA of the CDR3: TGTGCCAGCAGGCCACCGTACTGGCGGGGAGGCCAAGAGACCCAGTACTTC. Residues: CASRPPYWRGGQETQYF.

The chain recombines TRBV12-5 with TRBJ2-5; a weak D match, TRBD1 (6 bases). V gave up 7 bases and J gave up 11 bases, with 23 bases separating them. Per germline, CDR1 LGHNT and CDR2 FRNRAP. The CDR3 sequence is 14 residues long. CDR3 nucleotides: TGTGCTAGTGCCCTTAACCGTAACAGGGATGAGCAGTACTTC. Its protein product is CASALNRNRDEQYF.

This clonotype showed up just a few times. V and J are TRBV20-1 and TRBJ2-4; TRBD2 might be the D (6 bases). This CDR3 spans 16 amino acids. V gave up 0 bases and J gave up 8 bases, with 20 bases separating them. From germline, CDR1 is DFQATT and CDR2 SNEGSKA (reference sequence). The CDR3 sequence is CSARDFRAGSGDIQYF. The DNA for the CDR3 is TGCAGTGCTAGAGATTTCAGGGCAGGGTCGGGAGACATTCAGTACTTC.

The J gene is TRBJ2-5, the V gene TRBV7-2, with 11 bases identical to TRBD2. CDR3 size: 13 residues. The V gene's germline CDR1 is SGHTA and CDR2 FQGNSA. Unmatched junction bases numbered 1, after V lost 4 bases and J lost 6 bases. The DNA of the CDR3 is TGTGCCAGCAGCTCGACTAGCGGGAAGACCCAGTACTTC. It translates to CASSSTSGKTQYF.

This clonotype was found a few times. The chain joins TRBV11-2 to TRBJ2-5, with a weak D call TRBD2 (6 bases). Germline loops: CDR1 SGHAT, CDR2 FQNNGV. The CDR3 is 16 residues long. Trimming pared 5 bases from V and 4 bases from J, leaving 20 bases between. CDR3 in amino acids: CASSRTLADPGETQYF. CDR3 DNA sequence: TGTGCCAGCAGCCGAACACTAGCAGATCCCGGAGAGACCCAGTACTTC.

The J gene is TRBJ2-7, the V gene TRBV7-9; perhaps TRBD2 as D (5 bases). Trimming removed 1 base from V and 10 bases from J, with 17 bases in between. Germline loops: CDR1 SEHNR, CDR2 FQNEAQ (reference sequence). The CDR3 consists of 14 residues. The CDR3 sequence: CASSLGGGLEAQYF. The CDR3 DNA sequence: TGTGCCAGCAGCTTAGGAGGCGGGCTGGAGGCCCAGTACTTC.

The sample holds one count of this clonotype. This may be a read error, as it is one base from a much larger clone. The chain combines TRBV5-4 with TRBJ2-3; TRBD2 agrees at 9 bases. The CDR3 has 17 residues. Germline V gene lookup returns CDR1 SGHNT and CDR2 YYREEE (reference sequence). The CDR3 loop reads CTSSLATLAGYTDTQYF. The CDR3 DNA reads TGTACCAGCAGCTTGGCTACTCTAGCGGGATACACAGATACGCAGTATTTT.

The chain carries TRBV5-6 and TRBJ2-7; the match to TRBD1 covers 7 bases. V lost 3 bases, J lost 12 bases, and 6 bases stayed unmatched. In germline, CDR1 is SGHDT, CDR2 YYEEEE. The CDR3 has 11 residues. Written as DNA, the CDR3 is TGTGCCAGCAGCTCCGACAGGGCCATGTACTTC. Its protein is CASSSDRAMYF.

Concerning this clonotype: The junction and the germline gene differ at one end; a read error may be behind it. The CDR3 DNA reads TGCAGTGCCAGAGGGGCTAGGAGCTCCTACGAGCAGTACTTC. It encodes CSARGARSSYEQYF. The rearrangement joins TRBV20-1 to TRBJ2-7; D may be TRBD1 or TRBD2 (5 bases each). The CDR3 has 14 residues. CDR1 is DFQATT, CDR2 SNEGSKA, per germline (reference sequence).

This clonotype was seen a few times. This chain connects TRBV6-2 or TRBV6-3 to TRBJ2-7; D call uncertain. Judging by the DNA end, TRBJ2-5 fits better; the J call may be wrong. CDR3 size: 11 residues. Germline CDR1 MNHEY, CDR2 SVGEGT. CDR3 in amino acids: CASSYQKTQYF. The CDR3 coding sequence is TGTGCCAGCAGTTATCAGAAGACCCAGTACTTC.

Only a few counts were recorded for this clonotype. This chain joins TRBV30 and TRBJ1-1; TRBD1 is a possible D gene (6 bases). The ends were cut back, 2 bases at V and 1 base at J, with 11 bases in the middle. Germline CDR1 reads GTSNPN; CDR2 reads SVGIG (reference sequence). The CDR3 extends over 14 amino acids. CDR3 loop: CAWSSRGGNTEAFF. In DNA form, the CDR3 reads TGTGCCTGGAGTAGCAGAGGGGGGAACACTGAAGCTTTCTTT.

This clonotype was counted only a few times. The rearrangement links TRBV28 to TRBJ2-3; D is unresolved. The CDR3 contains 15 residues. Germline CDR1 is MDHEN and CDR2 is SYDVKM. The V end was cut by 3 bases, the J end by 4 bases, with 14 bases between. CDR3 sequence (DNA): TGTGCCAGCAGTTTGGCCGGGCCTTCCGCAGATACGCAGTATTTT. Translating gives CASSLAGPSADTQYF.

This clonotype was counted between two and nine times. This rearrangement joins TRBV20-1 to TRBJ2-6; 12 bases agree with TRBD2. CDR3 length equals 19 residues. The junction had 8 bases not matched to a gene; V was cut back by 2 bases and J by 0 bases. CDR1 and CDR2 (germline): DFQATT, SNEGSKA (reference sequence). CDR3 nucleotide sequence: TGCAGTGCTAGACGAACGGGACTAGCGGGCTTCTCTGGGGCCAACGTCCTGACTTTC. It is translated as CSARRTGLAGFSGANVLTF.

The chain joins TRBV30 to TRBJ2-5; 10 bases match TRBD2. The J call is doubtful: the DNA matches TRBJ2-7 better. Per germline, CDR1 GTSNPN and CDR2 SVGIG (reference sequence). CDR3 length: 15 residues. The CDR3: CAWSVGTSELNEQYF. CDR3 in DNA: TGTGCCTGGAGTGTCGGGACTAGCGAGCTCAACGAGCAGTACTTC.

The chain is built from TRBV6-2 or TRBV6-3 and TRBJ2-3; no reliable D call. V lost 9 bases and J lost 6, with 10 bases in between. Germline V gene lookup returns CDR1 MNHEY and CDR2 SVGEGT. This CDR3 is 11 amino acids long. Written as DNA, the CDR3 is TGTGCCAGTAAGAATGACGATACGCAGTATTTT. Translated: CASKNDDTQYF.

There are a few counts of this clonotype. J is TRBJ1-1 and V is TRBV12-3 or TRBV12-4; tentatively, D is TRBD1 (6 bases). The V end lost 4 bases, the J end lost 4 bases, and 13 bases lay between the germline ends. CDR3 length: 14 amino acids. CDR3 protein: CASSYGLRGTEAFF. Written as DNA, the CDR3 is TGTGCCAGCAGTTACGGGCTCAGGGGCACTGAAGCTTTCTTT.

The chain uses TRBV28 and TRBJ1-4; D uncertain. This CDR3 is built from 15 residues. Germline CDR1 reads MDHEN; CDR2 reads SYDVKM. V was cut by 2 bases and J by 8 bases, with 15 bases left in between. CDR3 nucleotides: TGTGCCAGCAGTTTACCCGAAAGTTTATGGGAAAAACTGTTTTTT. Protein: CASSLPESLWEKLFF.